Listed here are 13 T cell receptor beta chains from one sample, sequenced in a study of T cell responses to AZD1222 COVID-19 vaccine. Clones were sequenced by immunoSEQ multiplex PCR, and TCRdb holds only the in-frame ones, with some missing. The table records about 130,000 clones, 85% to 95% of them present only once. The sequencing here drew on peripheral blood, taken on day 0 of AZD1222 vaccination. The origin of the receptors is an adult in good health.

The chain recombines TRBV7-9 with TRBJ1-2; D might be TRBD1 (6 bases). Trimming removed 4 bases at V and 5 bases at J, with 8 bases between. Germline CDR1 SEHNR, CDR2 FQNEAQ (reference sequence). This CDR3 has 12 amino acids. The CDR3 loop reads CASSWDIYGYTF. Written as DNA, the CDR3 is TGTGCCAGCAGCTGGGACATATATGGCTACACCTTC.

The rearrangement links TRBV19 to TRBJ1-3; no reliable D call. From germline, CDR1 is LNHDA and CDR2 SQIVND (reference sequence). This CDR3 is 17 amino acids long. Trimming removed 7 bases from V and 0 bases from J, with 19 bases in between. The CDR3 DNA is TGTGCCAGTACGCCGGGCGAACAGCTCTTCTCTGGAAACACCATATATTTT. It is translated as CASTPGEQLFSGNTIYF.

This clone was seen once. The chain uses TRBV9 and TRBJ1-3; 9 bases line up with TRBD1. The V gene's germline CDR1 is SGDLS and CDR2 YYNGEE. This CDR3 has 14 amino acids. The J segment lost 5 bases and the V segment lost 4 bases, leaving 4 bases of the junction unmatched. The CDR3: CASSPGTGRNTIYF. The CDR3 nucleotides are TGTGCCAGCAGCCCGGGGACAGGGAGAAACACCATATATTTT.

V and J are TRBV19 and TRBJ1-1, with TRBD1 identical over 8 bases. The CDR3 is 15 amino acids. V lost 5 bases, J lost 1 base, and 6 bases stayed unmatched. Germline values: CDR1 LNHDA, CDR2 SQIVND (reference sequence). CDR3 sequence reads: CASSFDRGWNTEAFF. The CDR3 DNA is TGTGCCAGTAGTTTTGACAGGGGATGGAACACTGAAGCTTTCTTT.

The V call is TRBV7-2, the J call TRBJ2-5, with unresolved D. The germline CDR1 and CDR2 sequences are SGHTA and FQGNSA. V gave up 6 bases and J gave up 2 bases, with 4 bases separating them. The CDR3 is 11 amino acids. CDR3 nucleotide sequence: TGTGCCAGCAGGCAGCAAGAGACCCAGTACTTC. It translates to CASRQQETQYF.

The CDR3 DNA reads as TGTGCCAGCAGTGAAGCTCCGGGCGGCCACTATGGCTACACCTTC. It encodes CASSEAPGGHYGYTF. The V call is TRBV6-1, the J call TRBJ1-2; D uncertain. The V end lost 0 bases, the J end lost 3 bases, and 11 bases lay between the germline ends. Germline values: CDR1 MNHNS, CDR2 SASEGT. This CDR3 is built from 15 residues.

The rearrangement joins TRBV9 to TRBJ2-7; the D is unclear. Trimming left V 2 bases short and J 3 bases short, with 12 bases between. This CDR3 has 14 amino acids. The germline V gene has CDR1 SGDLS and CDR2 YYNGEE. The CDR3 reads CASSVGSRNYEQYF. Here the CDR3 DNA reads TGTGCCAGCAGCGTGGGCAGTCGGAACTACGAGCAGTACTTC.

The chain links TRBV6-5 to TRBJ1-3; TRBD1 might be the D (5 bases). The CDR3 spans 14 residues. V lost 8 bases to trimming and J lost 3 bases, with 14 bases between them. Per germline, CDR1 MNHEY and CDR2 SVGAGI. This CDR3 reads CASGGGTRGNTIYF. In DNA, the CDR3 is TGTGCCAGCGGAGGAGGGACTCGTGGAAACACCATATATTTT.

CDR3 sequence: CASSKLTGEGEKLFF. CDR3 in DNA: TGTGCCAGCAGTAAATTGACAGGGGAAGGAGAAAAACTGTTTTTT. This sequence joins TRBV27 and TRBJ1-4, with 8 bases matching TRBD1. The ends lost 5 bases at V and 8 bases at J; junction bases unmatched: 10. Germline CDR1 reads MNHEY; CDR2 reads SMNVEV (reference sequence). The CDR3 consists of 15 residues.

The rearrangement joins TRBV25-1 to TRBJ1-2, with 7 bases that match TRBD1. The CDR3 has 13 residues. Germline values: CDR1 MGHDK, CDR2 SYGVNS. V shed 5 bases and J 4 bases; nucleotides not matched to a gene: 4. The CDR3 DNA is TGTGCCAGCAGTCTACCAGGGGGCTATGGCTACACCTTC. Its translation: CASSLPGGYGYTF.

The rearrangement links TRBV18 to TRBJ1-3, with unresolved D. Trimming cost V 0 bases and J 3 bases, with 6 bases left between them. Germline CDR1 and CDR2: KGHSH and LQKENI. The CDR3 is 14 residues long. DNA for the CDR3: TGTGCCAGCTCACCACCGGTCGGTGGAAACACCATATATTTT. Protein: CASSPPVGGNTIYF.

The count of this clone is one. The chain is built from TRBV3-1 (or the pseudogene TRBV3-2) and TRBJ1-3, with D unclear. The germline V gene encodes CDR1 LGHDT and CDR2 YNNKEL (reference sequence). The V end lost 2 bases, the J end lost 3 bases, and 5 bases lay between the germline ends. This CDR3 spans 13 amino acids. The DNA of the CDR3 is TGTGCCAGCAGCCAAACGAATGGAAACACCATATATTTT. As protein: CASSQTNGNTIYF.

The J gene is TRBJ1-2, the V gene TRBV3-1 (or the pseudogene TRBV3-2); the D is unclear. Germline V gene lookup returns CDR1 LGHDT and CDR2 YNNKEL (reference sequence). CDR3 size: 14 residues. Trimming took off 0 bases at V and 1 base at J, with 6 bases between the two ends. CDR3 region: CASSQEHGNYGYTF. In DNA, the CDR3 is TGTGCCAGCAGCCAAGAGCACGGTAACTATGGCTACACCTTC.